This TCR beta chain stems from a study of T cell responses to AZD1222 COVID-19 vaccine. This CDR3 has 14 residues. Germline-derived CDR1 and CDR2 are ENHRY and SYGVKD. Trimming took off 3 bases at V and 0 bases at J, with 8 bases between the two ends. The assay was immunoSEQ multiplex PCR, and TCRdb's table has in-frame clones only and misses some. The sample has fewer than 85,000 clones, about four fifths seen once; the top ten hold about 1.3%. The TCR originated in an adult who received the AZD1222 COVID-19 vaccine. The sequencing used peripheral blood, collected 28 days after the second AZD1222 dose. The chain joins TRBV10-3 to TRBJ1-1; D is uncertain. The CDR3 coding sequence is TGTGCCATCAGTGAAGGCGTCATGAACACTGAAGCTTTCTTT. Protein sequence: CAISEGVMNTEAFF.